The sample holds a few counts of the clone carrying this T cell receptor beta chain. This CDR3 comprises 17 residues. Germline CDR1 is PRHDT and CDR2 is FYEKMQ (reference sequence). Trimming stripped 1 base from V and 0 bases from J, with 15 bases between. Amplification targeted TCR beta CDR3 regions from RNA transcripts. RT-PCR in the first round (using the HTBI primer set) targeted the TCR CDR3. TCRdb re-analysed the multiplex PCR reads in MiXCR, keeping a single row per CDR3 protein. The sample contains fewer than 450,000 distinct CDR3 sequences, 17% of which appear only once. The entry originates in a study of T cells in Graves' hyperthyroidism and ophthalmopathy.

Sequencing input: blood. The source is a woman in her 30s with Graves' hyperthyroidism that later progressed to Graves' ophthalmopathy. The chain carries TRBV13 and TRBJ1-2; D is possibly TRBD1 (5 bases). Here the CDR3 reads CASSLEARASPNYGYTF. The CDR3 region has the DNA TGTGCCAGCAGCTTAGAGGCCAGGGCCTCTCCTAACTATGGCTACACCTTC.